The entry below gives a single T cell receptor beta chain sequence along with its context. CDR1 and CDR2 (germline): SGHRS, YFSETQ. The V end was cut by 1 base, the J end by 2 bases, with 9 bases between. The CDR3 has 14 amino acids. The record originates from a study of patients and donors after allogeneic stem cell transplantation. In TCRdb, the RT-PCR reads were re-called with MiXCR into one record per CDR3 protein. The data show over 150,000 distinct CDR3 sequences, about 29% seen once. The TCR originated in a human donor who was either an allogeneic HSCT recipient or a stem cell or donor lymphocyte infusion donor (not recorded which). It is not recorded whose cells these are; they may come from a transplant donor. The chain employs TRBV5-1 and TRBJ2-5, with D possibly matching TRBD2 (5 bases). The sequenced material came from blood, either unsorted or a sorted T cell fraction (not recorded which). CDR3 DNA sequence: TGCGCCAGCAGCTTGAGGAAGCGGCAAGAGACCCAGTACTTC. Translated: CASSLRKRQETQYF.